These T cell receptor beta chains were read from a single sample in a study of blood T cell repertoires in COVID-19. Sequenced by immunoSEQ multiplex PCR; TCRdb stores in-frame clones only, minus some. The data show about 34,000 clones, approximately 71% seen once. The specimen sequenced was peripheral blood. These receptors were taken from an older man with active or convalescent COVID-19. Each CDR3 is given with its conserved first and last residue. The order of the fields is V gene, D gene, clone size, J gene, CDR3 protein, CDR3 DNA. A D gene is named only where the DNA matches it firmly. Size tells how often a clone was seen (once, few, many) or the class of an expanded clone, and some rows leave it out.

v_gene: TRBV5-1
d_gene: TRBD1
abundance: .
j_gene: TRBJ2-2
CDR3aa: CASSGRTGDTGELFF
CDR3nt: TGCGCCAGCAGCGGTCGGACAGGGGACACCGGGGAGCTGTTTTTT

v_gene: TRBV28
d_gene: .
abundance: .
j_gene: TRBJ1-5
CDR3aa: CASSLEGGNQPQHF
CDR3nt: TGTGCCAGCAGTCTCGAGGGGGGCAATCAGCCCCAGCATTTT

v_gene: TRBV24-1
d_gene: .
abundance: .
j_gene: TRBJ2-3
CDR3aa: CATSDRRQRDTQYF
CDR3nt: TGTGCCACCAGTGACCGTAGACAGAGAGATACGCAGTATTTT

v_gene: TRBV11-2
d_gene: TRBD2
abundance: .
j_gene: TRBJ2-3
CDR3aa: CASSPTSGRGDTQYF
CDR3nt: TGTGCCAGCAGCCCCACCAGCGGGAGAGGAGATACGCAGTATTTT

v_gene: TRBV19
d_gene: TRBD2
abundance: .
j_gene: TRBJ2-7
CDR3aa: CASSTSGTSGIYEQYF
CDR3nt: TGTGCCAGTAGTACCTCCGGGACTAGCGGGATCTACGAGCAGTACTTC

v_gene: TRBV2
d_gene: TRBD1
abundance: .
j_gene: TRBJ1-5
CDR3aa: CASSQGAADQPQHF
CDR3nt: TGTGCCAGCAGCCAGGGGGCGGCAGATCAGCCCCAGCATTTT

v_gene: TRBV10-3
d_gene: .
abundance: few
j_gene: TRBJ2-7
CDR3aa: CAISILRDISSYEQYF
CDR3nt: TGTGCCATCAGTATACTCCGGGACATCAGCTCCTACGAGCAGTACTTC

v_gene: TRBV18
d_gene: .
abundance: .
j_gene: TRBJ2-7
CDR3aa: CASSPSSYEQYF
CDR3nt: TGTGCCAGCTCACCGAGCTCCTACGAGCAGTACTTC

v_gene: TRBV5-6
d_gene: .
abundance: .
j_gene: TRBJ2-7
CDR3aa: CASSLALGARTYEQYF
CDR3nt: TGTGCCAGCAGCTTGGCACTGGGCGCCCGGACCTACGAGCAGTACTTC

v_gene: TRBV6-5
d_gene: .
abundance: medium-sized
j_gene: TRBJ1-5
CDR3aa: CASSYVQGINQPQHF
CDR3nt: TGTGCCAGCAGTTACGTGCAGGGGATCAATCAGCCCCAGCATTTT

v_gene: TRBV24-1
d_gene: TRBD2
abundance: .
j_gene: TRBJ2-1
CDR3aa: CATSDFAGLAKFF
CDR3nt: TGTGCCACCAGTGATTTTGCGGGACTAGCAAAGTTCTTC